Below, one T cell receptor (beta chain) is given with its context. Antigen unknown. Clones were sequenced by immunoSEQ multiplex PCR, and TCRdb holds only the in-frame ones, with some missing. Found here are about 130,000 clones, around nine tenths of them singletons; the top ten hold 10% to 15%. This entry belongs to a study of PD-1 blockade in mismatch repair-deficient tumors. General study findings and limits: After pembrolizumab, tumor-resident clones rose rapidly, then generally contracted before radiologic responses.

Germline V gives CDR1 MGHRA, CDR2 YSYEKL. CDR3 size: 13 residues. V gave up 1 base and J gave up 1 base, with 5 bases separating them. Every patient had mismatch repair deficiency by PCR or immunohistochemistry. The sequencing used peripheral blood, collected about 17 months after starting pembrolizumab. The chain uses TRBV4-1 and TRBJ2-7, with unresolved D. This receptor was identified in an adult with mismatch repair-deficient cancer. The CDR3 protein is CASSQAQSYEQYF. As DNA, the CDR3 is TGCGCCAGCAGCCAAGCACAGTCCTACGAGCAGTACTTC.